The source of this T cell receptor (beta chain) is a study of cytomegalovirus exposure and HLA in healthy donors. Study-level findings and limits: As was reported, the HLA-A and HLA-B alleles of most subjects were accurately predicted from TCR beta sequences. Near-uniform donor sequencing depth was presumed by presence/absence analyses. Most sequenced TCRs were rare (though some public TCRs occurred in many donors). DRB1 had the most TCR associations and HLA-C the fewest, a later analysis found, with rates varying by HLA locus.

The CDR3 has 14 residues. CDR1 MNHNY and CDR2 SVGAGI come from the germline V gene (reference sequence). V was shortened by 0 bases and J by 8 bases, with 13 bases between the two germline ends. As concerns this clone: Its antigen is still unknown.

Use of 60 Vbeta and 13 Jbeta primers characterized the PCR. The table came from immunoSEQ multiplex PCR; TCRdb's copy has only in-frame clones and leaves some out. This sample has roughly 100,000 clones, with 60% to 85% found just once. The chain carries TRBV6-6 and TRBJ1-2, with a tentative D call TRBD1 (6 bases). Input material: PBMCs. The sequence was obtained from a woman aged 40 to 50 in good health and CMV-seropositive. Written as DNA, the CDR3 is TGTGCCAGCAGTTACTCCGCCCCAGGGGAAGGCTACACCTTC. This encodes CASSYSAPGEGYTF.